This TCR beta chain was recorded in a study of blood T cell repertoires in COVID-19. In the study overall: Collection of acute and convalescent COVID-19 samples took place in the United States, Italy and Spain. Sources were T cells, B-cell-depleted T cells, or PBMCs; the material itself was cDNA or gDNA.

The ends lost 4 bases at V and 10 bases at J; junction bases unmatched: 15. Germline CDR1 reads LNHNV; CDR2 reads YYDKDF (reference sequence). The CDR3 has 17 amino acids. Per the original methods: Amplification with reference gene primers provided the estimates of nucleated cell counts. Libraries were prepared by immunoSEQ multiplex PCR; TCRdb keeps only in-frame clonotypes and omits some of them. Clonal size and the V and J genes are those of that table, whereas D and trimming came from the DNA. The table lists 140,000 or so clones, roughly 80% of them singletons. The chain joins TRBV15 to TRBJ2-1, with 11 bases lining up with TRBD2. The clonotype originates from a middle-aged man with active or convalescent COVID-19. Sequencing was performed on peripheral blood. CDR3 residues: CATSTHPSLAGGWEQFF. As DNA, the CDR3 is TGTGCCACCAGCACACACCCCTCGCTAGCGGGAGGTTGGGAGCAGTTCTTC.